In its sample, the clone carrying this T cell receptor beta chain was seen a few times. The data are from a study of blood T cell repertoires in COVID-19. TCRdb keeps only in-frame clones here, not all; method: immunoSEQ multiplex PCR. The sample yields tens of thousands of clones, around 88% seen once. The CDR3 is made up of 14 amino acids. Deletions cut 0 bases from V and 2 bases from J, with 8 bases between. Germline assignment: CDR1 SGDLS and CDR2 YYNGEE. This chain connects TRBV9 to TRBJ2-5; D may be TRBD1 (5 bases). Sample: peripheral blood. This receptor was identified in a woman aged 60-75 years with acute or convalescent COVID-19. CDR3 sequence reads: CASSVEGLQETQYF. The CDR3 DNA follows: TGTGCCAGCAGCGTAGAGGGGCTGCAAGAGACCCAGTACTTC.